Below are 18 T cell receptor beta chains sequenced from a single sample in a study of blood T cell repertoires in COVID-19. Sequencing used immunoSEQ multiplex PCR; TCRdb keeps in-frame clones, though not all of them. This sample carries 200,000 to 300,000 clones, 75% to 95% of them seen once, and the ten largest clones take around 2.6%. The sample comprised peripheral blood. The receptor source for this set is a person aged 18-35 years with COVID-19, enrolled during active disease.

The sample holds one count of this clone. V is TRBV28 and J is TRBJ2-7; 11 bases are shared with TRBD2. This CDR3 region has 17 residues. From germline, CDR1 is MDHEN and CDR2 SYDVKM. Trimming took 3 bases from V and 3 from J; bases not matched to a gene: 10. CDR3 nucleotides: TGTGCCAGCAGTTTTGTGCTAGCGGGAGGAAGAAGCTACGAGCAGTACTTC. Encoded protein: CASSFVLAGGRSYEQYF.

V is TRBV9 and J is TRBJ1-1; no firm D call. The CDR3 extends over 16 amino acids. The V end lost 0 bases, the J end lost 1 base, and 13 bases lay between the germline ends. Germline loops: CDR1 SGDLS, CDR2 YYNGEE. This CDR3 reads CASSVGSGRENTEAFF. Here the CDR3 DNA reads TGTGCCAGCAGCGTAGGGTCCGGACGGGAGAACACTGAAGCTTTCTTT.

The V and J genes are TRBV5-4 and TRBJ2-3; possible D gene TRBD1, 6 bases. CDR1 SGHNT and CDR2 YYREEE come from the germline V gene (reference sequence). V was cut by 4 bases and J by 0 bases, with 12 bases left in between. The CDR3 covers 15 residues. The CDR3 region has the DNA TGTGCCAGCAGCAGAGGACAGTCTAGCACAGATACGCAGTATTTT. Its translation is CASSRGQSSTDTQYF.

DNA for the CDR3: TGTGCCAGCAGTTTTTCCGGGGCTAGCGGGAGGGGTGGGACGCAGTATTTT. Protein: CASSFSGASGRGGTQYF. This chain uses TRBV27 with TRBJ2-3; 12 bases are a match to TRBD2. Trimming at V came to 3 bases and at J to 9 bases, leaving 13 bases not matched to a gene. From germline, CDR1 is MNHEY and CDR2 SMNVEV (reference sequence). The CDR3 covers 17 residues.

J is TRBJ2-2 and V is TRBV5-1, with a tentative D call TRBD1 (6 bases). This CDR3 region has 15 residues. Trimming removed 3 bases from V and 4 bases from J, with 13 bases in between. The germline V gene encodes CDR1 SGHRS and CDR2 YFSETQ. The CDR3 nucleotides are TGCGCCAGCAGCTCGGACAGTTTAGTCACCGGGGAGCTGTTTTTT. Encoded protein: CASSSDSLVTGELFF.

This chain uses TRBV7-9 with TRBJ2-3, with 12 bases lining up with TRBD2. The CDR3 runs 15 residues. V shed 4 bases, J shed 3 bases, and the junction held 2 bases outside the gene matches. Germline V gene sequence: CDR1 SEHNR, CDR2 FQNEAQ (reference sequence). Here the CDR3 reads CASSSGLAGTDTQYF. The CDR3 DNA reads TGTGCCAGCAGCTCAGGACTAGCGGGGACAGATACGCAGTATTTT.

This clone was detected only once. This rearrangement joins TRBV7-2 to TRBJ2-7; 8 nucleotides match TRBD2. Trimming cost V 6 bases and J 3 bases; bases outside gene matches: 4. The germline V gene encodes CDR1 SGHTA and CDR2 FQGNSA. The CDR3 is 13 residues long. The CDR3 is CASRAGAFYEQYF. CDR3 coding DNA: TGTGCCAGCAGAGCGGGAGCCTTCTACGAGCAGTACTTC.

The gene calls are TRBV5-4 and TRBJ2-7, with D perhaps matching TRBD1 (6 bases). With 1 base removed from V and 5 bases from J, the gap between germline ends came to 16 bases. Germline CDR1 is SGHNT and CDR2 is YYREEE (reference sequence). The CDR3 length is 15 residues. The CDR3 sequence is CASSLWGTLGHEQYF. The DNA for the CDR3 is TGTGCCAGCAGCTTGTGGGGGACATTAGGCCACGAGCAGTACTTC.

This sequence joins TRBV5-3 and TRBJ2-7, with D perhaps given as TRBD1 or TRBD2 (10 bases each). TRBV5-3 is treated as an ORF (open reading frame) with a function not yet certain. The CDR3 length is 19 residues. The V gene lost 3 bases and the J gene lost 1 base, with 26 bases spanning the gap. CDR3 loop: CARSSRDRGTSGVSYEQYF. The DNA for the CDR3 is TGTGCCAGAAGCTCAAGGGACAGGGGAACTAGCGGGGTATCCTACGAGCAGTACTTC.

The genes are TRBV5-6 and TRBJ1-2, with TRBD1 identical over 10 bases. CDR1 and CDR2 from the germline V gene are SGHDT and YYEEEE. The CDR3 is 16 amino acids. Trimming cost V 2 bases and J 8 bases; bases outside gene matches: 12. CDR3 nucleotides: TGTGCCAGCAGCTTCCGGGACAGGGGCGGCGTAGGGGGCTACACCTTC. Translating gives CASSFRDRGGVGGYTF. Full variable domain (rest looked up from reference TRBV5-6 and TRBJ1-2): DAGVTQSPTHLIKTRGQQVTLRCSPKSGHDTVSWYQQALGQGPQFIFQYYEEEERQRGNFPDRFSGHQFPNYSSELNVNALLLGDSALYLCASSFRDRGGVGGYTFGSGTRLTVV.

The chain couples TRBV5-1 to TRBJ1-4, with D possibly matching TRBD1 (5 bases). The CDR3 runs 14 residues. The V gene's germline CDR1 is SGHRS and CDR2 YFSETQ. V was trimmed by 4 bases and J by 6 bases, leaving 13 bases between them. CDR3 protein: CASSLQTGDEKLFF. In nucleotides, the CDR3 is TGCGCCAGCAGCCTGCAAACGGGGGATGAAAAACTGTTTTTT.

V usage is TRBV28 and J usage is TRBJ2-7; 11 nucleotides line up with TRBD2. J was trimmed by 2 bases and V by 5 bases; bases with no gene match: 5. The CDR3 is 15 residues long. Germline V gene data show CDR1 as MDHEN and CDR2 as SYDVKM. CDR3 amino acids: CASSITSGGTYEQYF. As DNA, the CDR3 is TGTGCCAGCAGTATCACTAGCGGGGGTACCTACGAGCAGTACTTC.

The chain recombines TRBV2 with TRBJ2-7, with D unresolved. Trimming pared 3 bases from V and 6 bases from J, leaving 6 bases between. The CDR3 contains 11 residues. Germline lookup yields CDR1 SNHLY and CDR2 FYNNEI. The CDR3 here is CASSDYLEQYF. In DNA form, the CDR3 reads TGTGCCAGCAGTGATTATCTCGAGCAGTACTTC.

The chain combines TRBV11-2 with TRBJ2-1; 12 nucleotides line up with TRBD2. The J segment lost 7 bases and the V segment lost 6 bases, leaving 7 bases of the junction unmatched. Germline CDR1 reads SGHAT; CDR2 reads FQNNGV. This CDR3 contains 15 residues. CDR3 bases: TGTGCCAGCAGTCGACTAGCGGGAGCCTTGAATGAGCAGTTCTTC. Translation: CASSRLAGALNEQFF.

V gene TRBV2 combines with J gene TRBJ1-1, with D tentatively TRBD1 (5 bases). CDR3 length: 15 residues. Trimming shortened V by 0 bases and J by 0 bases, and 8 bases separated the two germline ends. The germline V gene encodes CDR1 SNHLY and CDR2 FYNNEI. CDR3: CASSEARQMNTEAFF. The CDR3 DNA is TGTGCCAGCAGTGAAGCAAGACAGATGAACACTGAAGCTTTCTTT.

The chain has TRBV7-9 and TRBJ2-1, with 8 bases lining up with TRBD2. Germline V gene lookup returns CDR1 SEHNR and CDR2 FQNEAQ (reference sequence). J gave up 9 bases and V 1 base, and 5 bases lay outside the gene matches. The CDR3 runs 14 residues. As DNA, the CDR3 is TGTGCCAGCAGCTTAGTAGTAGCGGGACTTGAGCAGTTCTTC. Translated, it gives CASSLVVAGLEQFF.

The chain combines TRBV9 with TRBJ1-5; 10 nucleotides agree with TRBD1. The germline V gene has CDR1 SGDLS and CDR2 YYNGEE. The CDR3 consists of 14 residues. Trimming at V came to 4 bases and at J to 5 bases, leaving 3 bases not matched to a gene. The CDR3 bases are TGTGCCAGCAGCTTCGGGACAGGGGATCAGCCCCAGCATTTT. This gives the protein CASSFGTGDQPQHF.

The V and J genes are TRBV4-1 and TRBJ2-7, with 10 bases identical to TRBD1. J gave up 6 bases and V 6 bases, and 8 bases lay outside the gene matches. The CDR3 is 14 residues long. Germline V gene lookup returns CDR1 MGHRA and CDR2 YSYEKL. Here the CDR3 reads CASRTGTGAGEQYF. The CDR3 region has the DNA TGCGCCAGCAGGACCGGGACAGGGGCCGGCGAGCAGTACTTC.